This TCR beta chain was identified during a study of shared clonotypes between healthy human individuals. Across the study: A donor's plate count was three for CD4 naive and three for CD4 memory; CD8 naive had two and CD8 memory one.

Sequencing used immunoSEQ multiplex PCR; TCRdb keeps in-frame clones, though not all of them. Counted here are 2 million to 2.5 million clones, approximately 96% occurring once; the ten biggest clones make up approximately 0.13%. The CDR3 loop spans 14 amino acids. Trimming pared 0 bases from V and 4 bases from J, leaving 7 bases between. Germline V gene data show CDR1 as MNHNS and CDR2 as SASEGT. The V and J genes are TRBV6-1 and TRBJ1-5; no definite D call. The receptor comes from a man aged 18 to 29 in good health. Material for sequencing was naive CD4+ T cells sorted from blood. Subset defined: CD45RA+ positively selected. The DNA of the CDR3 is TGTGCCAGCAGTGAAGCGAGCAGAAATCAGCCCCAGCATTTT. Translating gives CASSEASRNQPQHF.